The clone carrying this TCR beta chain was recorded a few times. Its cognate antigen is unknown. Germline loops: CDR1 MNHEY, CDR2 SVGAGI. The CDR3 is made up of 15 amino acids. V was pared by 6 bases and J by 0 bases, with 7 bases of the junction left unmatched. Use of 60 Vbeta and 13 Jbeta primers characterized the PCR. The method was immunoSEQ multiplex PCR; TCRdb's version includes in-frame clones alone and lacks a portion of them. This table has over 120,000 clones, roughly three quarters appearing once. The entry originates in a study of cytomegalovirus exposure and HLA in healthy donors. Points from the study as a whole: Equally common other TCR beta chains were less clonally expanded than HLA-associated ones, a later analysis found. The majority of TCR sequences were rare, yet some public TCRs appeared in many donors. The investigators catalogued 164 TCR beta chains as cytomegalovirus-associated.

The clonotype originates from a female donor in good health and CMV-seronegative. Material: PBMCs. The gene calls are TRBV6-5 and TRBJ2-7; 8 bases agree with TRBD1. The CDR3 DNA reads TGTGCCAGCAGCCGGACAGGGCCCAGCTCCTACGAGCAGTACTTC. Amino acids: CASSRTGPSSYEQYF.